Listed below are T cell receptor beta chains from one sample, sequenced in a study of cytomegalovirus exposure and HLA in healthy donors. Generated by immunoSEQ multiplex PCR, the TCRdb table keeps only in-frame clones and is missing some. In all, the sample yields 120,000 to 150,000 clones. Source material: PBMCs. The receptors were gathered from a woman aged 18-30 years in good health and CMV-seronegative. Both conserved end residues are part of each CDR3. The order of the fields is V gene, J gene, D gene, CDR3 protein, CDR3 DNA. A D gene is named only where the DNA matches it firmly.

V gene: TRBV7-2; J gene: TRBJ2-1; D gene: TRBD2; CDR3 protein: CASSLAAGAWIEQFF; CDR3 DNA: TGTGCCAGCAGCTTAGCAGCGGGAGCTTGGATAGAGCAGTTCTTC
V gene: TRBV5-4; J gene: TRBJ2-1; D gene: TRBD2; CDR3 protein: CASSSLAAPIEQFF; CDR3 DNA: TGTGCCAGCAGCTCTCTAGCGGCCCCCATTGAGCAGTTCTTC
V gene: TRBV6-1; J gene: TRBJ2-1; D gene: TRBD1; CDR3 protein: CASSEGWDSLGNEQFF; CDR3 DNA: TGTGCCAGCAGTGAAGGGTGGGACAGTCTAGGGAATGAGCAGTTCTTC
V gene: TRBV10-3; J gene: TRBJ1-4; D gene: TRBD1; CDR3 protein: CAISGTGGGEKLFF; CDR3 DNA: TGTGCCATCAGTGGGACAGGGGGAGGTGAAAAACTGTTTTTT
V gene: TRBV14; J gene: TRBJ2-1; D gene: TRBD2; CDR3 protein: CASSRGLAGGGLEQFF; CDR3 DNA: TGTGCCAGCAGCCGCGGACTAGCGGGAGGCGGACTCGAGCAGTTCTTC
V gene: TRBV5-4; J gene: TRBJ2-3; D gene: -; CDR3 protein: CASSRQSSTDTQYF; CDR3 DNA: TGTGCCAGCAGCAGACAGTCTAGCACAGATACGCAGTATTTT
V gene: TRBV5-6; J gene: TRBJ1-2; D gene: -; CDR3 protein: CASSLFSGVYGYTF; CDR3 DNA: TGTGCCAGCAGCTTGTTTTCGGGAGTCTATGGCTACACCTTC
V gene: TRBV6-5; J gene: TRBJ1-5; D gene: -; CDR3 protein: CASSYSIGGNQPQHF; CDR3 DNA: TGTGCCAGCAGTTACTCGATAGGGGGAAATCAGCCCCAGCATTTT
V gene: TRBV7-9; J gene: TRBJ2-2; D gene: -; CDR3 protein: CASSPERGTGELFF; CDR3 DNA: TGTGCCAGCAGCCCGGAGCGAGGCACCGGGGAGCTGTTTTTT
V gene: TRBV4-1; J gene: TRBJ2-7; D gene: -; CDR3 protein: CASSQNFGGVTEQYF; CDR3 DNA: TGCGCCAGCAGCCAAAACTTTGGAGGAGTAACCGAGCAGTACTTC
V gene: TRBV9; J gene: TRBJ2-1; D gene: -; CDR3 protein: CASSVGQRNDNEQFF; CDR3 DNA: TGTGCCAGCAGCGTAGGTCAGCGCAATGACAATGAGCAGTTCTTC
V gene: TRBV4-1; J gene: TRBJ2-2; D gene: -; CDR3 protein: CASSQASGSFDTGELFF; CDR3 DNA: TGCGCCAGCAGCCAAGCCTCGGGTAGTTTTGACACCGGGGAGCTGTTTTTT
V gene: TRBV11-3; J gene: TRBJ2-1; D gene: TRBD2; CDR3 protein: CASSLSSGYNEQFF; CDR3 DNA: TGTGCCAGCAGCTTGAGTAGCGGGTACAATGAGCAGTTCTTC
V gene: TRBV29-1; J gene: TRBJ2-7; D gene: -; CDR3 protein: CSVVRLERLEQYF; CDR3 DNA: TGCAGCGTTGTGAGGCTAGAACGTCTCGAGCAGTACTTC
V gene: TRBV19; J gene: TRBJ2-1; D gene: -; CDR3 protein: CASSSYGGRGNEQFF; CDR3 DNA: TGTGCCAGTAGTTCTTATGGAGGGAGAGGGAATGAGCAGTTCTTC
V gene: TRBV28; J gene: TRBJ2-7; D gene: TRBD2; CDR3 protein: CASSFEGAGVNEQYF; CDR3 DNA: TGTGCCAGCAGCTTCGAAGGAGCGGGAGTCAACGAGCAGTACTTC
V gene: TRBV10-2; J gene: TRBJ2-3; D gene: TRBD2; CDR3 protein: CASSRTGEAGGTDTQYF; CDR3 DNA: TGCGCCAGCAGTCGGACTGGGGAGGCGGGGGGCACAGATACGCAGTATTTT
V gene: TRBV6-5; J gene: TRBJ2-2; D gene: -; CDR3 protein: CASSYSIDRNTGELFF; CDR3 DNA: TGTGCCAGCAGTTACTCCATTGACAGGAACACCGGGGAGCTGTTTTTT
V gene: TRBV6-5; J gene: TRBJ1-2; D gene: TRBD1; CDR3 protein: CASSYEGAGGYTF; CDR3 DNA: TGTGCCAGCAGTTACGAGGGGGCAGGTGGCTACACCTTC
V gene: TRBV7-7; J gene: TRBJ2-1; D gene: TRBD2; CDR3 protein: CASAPAGGDYNEQFF; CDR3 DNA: TGTGCTAGCGCCCCAGCGGGAGGAGACTACAATGAGCAGTTCTTC
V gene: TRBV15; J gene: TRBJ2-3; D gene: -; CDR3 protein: CATSRDQGRAPGADTQYF; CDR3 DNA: TGTGCCACCAGCAGAGATCAGGGGCGGGCCCCAGGGGCAGATACGCAGTATTTT
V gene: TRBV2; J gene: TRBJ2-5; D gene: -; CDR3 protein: CASSYHKETQYF; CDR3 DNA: TGTGCCAGCAGTTACCACAAGGAGACCCAGTACTTC
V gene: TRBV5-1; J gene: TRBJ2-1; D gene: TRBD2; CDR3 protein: CASSRSQREFNEQFF; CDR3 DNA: TGCGCCAGCAGCCGGTCCCAGCGGGAGTTTAATGAGCAGTTCTTC
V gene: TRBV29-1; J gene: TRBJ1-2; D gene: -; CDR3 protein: CSSATTGYGYTF; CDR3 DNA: TGCAGCTCGGCGACAACCGGCTATGGCTACACCTTC
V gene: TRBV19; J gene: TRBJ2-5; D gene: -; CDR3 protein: CASSSDYPGTQYF; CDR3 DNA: TGTGCCAGTAGTTCCGACTACCCCGGGACCCAGTACTTC
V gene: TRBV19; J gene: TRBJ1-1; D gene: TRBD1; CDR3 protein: CASSFRTGATEAFF; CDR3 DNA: TGTGCCAGTAGTTTCCGGACAGGGGCCACTGAAGCTTTCTTT
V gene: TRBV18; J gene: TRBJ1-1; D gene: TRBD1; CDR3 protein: CASSPRNRGTNTEAFF; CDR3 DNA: TGTGCCAGCTCACCTCGAAACAGGGGGACGAACACTGAAGCTTTCTTT
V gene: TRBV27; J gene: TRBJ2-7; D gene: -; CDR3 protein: CASSLNGGSSYEQYF; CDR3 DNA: TGTGCCAGCAGTTTAAATGGCGGAAGCTCCTACGAGCAGTACTTC
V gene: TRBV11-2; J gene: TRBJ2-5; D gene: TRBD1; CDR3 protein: CASSLGTGKETQYF; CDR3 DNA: TGTGCCAGCAGCTTAGGGACAGGGAAAGAGACCCAGTACTTC
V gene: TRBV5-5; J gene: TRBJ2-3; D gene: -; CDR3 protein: CASSQLGLSLEDTQYF; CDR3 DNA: TGTGCCAGCAGCCAACTCGGACTATCCCTGGAAGATACGCAGTATTTT
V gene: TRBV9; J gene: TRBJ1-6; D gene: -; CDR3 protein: CASSVATGGNSPLHF; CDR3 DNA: TGTGCCAGCAGCGTAGCTACGGGGGGTAATTCACCCCTCCACTTT
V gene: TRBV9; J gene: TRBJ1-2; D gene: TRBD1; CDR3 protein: CASSPGTGTINYGYTF; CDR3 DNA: TGTGCCAGCAGCCCCGGGACAGGAACTATTAACTATGGCTACACCTTC
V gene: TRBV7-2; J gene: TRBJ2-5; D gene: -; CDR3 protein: CASSLLFGETQYF; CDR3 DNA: TGTGCCAGCAGCTTACTCTTCGGGGAGACCCAGTACTTC
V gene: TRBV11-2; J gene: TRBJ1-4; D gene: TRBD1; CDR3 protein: CASSLGGGTGFNNEKLFF; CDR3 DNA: TGTGCCAGCAGCTTAGGGGGGGGGACAGGTTTTAATAATGAAAAACTGTTTTTT
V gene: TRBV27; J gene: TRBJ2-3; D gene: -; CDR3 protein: CASREEVTDTQYF; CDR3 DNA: TGTGCCAGCAGGGAGGAGGTAACAGATACGCAGTATTTT
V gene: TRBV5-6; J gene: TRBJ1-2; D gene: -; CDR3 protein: CASSLRPNSYGYTF; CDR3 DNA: TGTGCCAGCAGCTTGCGTCCCAACTCCTATGGCTACACCTTC
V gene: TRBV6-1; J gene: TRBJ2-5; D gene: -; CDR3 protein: CASSEVTGLQETQYF; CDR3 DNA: TGTGCCAGCAGTGAAGTTACAGGGTTACAAGAGACCCAGTACTTC
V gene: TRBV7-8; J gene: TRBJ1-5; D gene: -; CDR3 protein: CASSFTGGAYSNQPQHF; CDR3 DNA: TGTGCCAGCAGCTTTACGGGAGGGGCCTATAGCAATCAGCCCCAGCATTTT
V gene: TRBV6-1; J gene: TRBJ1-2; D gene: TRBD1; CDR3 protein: CASIDYGTGGRGYTF; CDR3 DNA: TGTGCCAGCATTGACTACGGGACAGGGGGCCGGGGCTACACCTTC
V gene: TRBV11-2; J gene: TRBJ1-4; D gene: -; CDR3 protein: CASSLVSGSLNPHDEKLFF; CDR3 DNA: TGTGCCAGCAGCTTAGTTTCCGGGTCCCTCAACCCCCATGATGAAAAACTGTTTTTT
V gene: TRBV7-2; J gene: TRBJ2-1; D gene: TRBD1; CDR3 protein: CASSPGTGRVDEQFF; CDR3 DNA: TGTGCCAGCAGCCCCGGGACAGGGAGGGTGGATGAGCAGTTCTTC
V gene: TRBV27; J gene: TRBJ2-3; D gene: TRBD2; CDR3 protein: CASSRYASGNRGDTQYF; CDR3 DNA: TGTGCCAGCAGCCGTTACGCCAGCGGGAATCGTGGAGATACGCAGTATTTT
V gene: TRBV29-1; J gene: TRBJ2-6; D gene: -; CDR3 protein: CSVEEGAGANVLTF; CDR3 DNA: TGCAGCGTTGAAGAGGGGGCCGGGGCCAACGTCCTGACTTTC
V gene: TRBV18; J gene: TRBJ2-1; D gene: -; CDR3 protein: CASSYDYNLQSEQFF; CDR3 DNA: TGTGCCAGCTCATACGACTACAATCTACAATCTGAGCAGTTCTTC
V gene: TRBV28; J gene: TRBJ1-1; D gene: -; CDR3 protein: CASSPQRWNTEAFF; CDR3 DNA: TGTGCCAGCAGTCCCCAACGGTGGAACACTGAAGCTTTCTTT